Reported below is one T cell receptor (beta chain). Its antigen is unidentified. This entry is derived from a study of STAT5B mutations in CD4+ large granular lymphocyte leukemia. Across the study: Among healthy controls, a particular HLA allele went with more CDR3 'QG' motifs.

The survey-level immunoSEQ assay was used. The repertoire was sequenced with immunoSEQ multiplex PCR; TCRdb's copy has only in-frame clones and lacks some. Of about 32,000 clones detected, approximately 72% appear once; the ten largest clones hold just over 2.5%. V lost 3 bases and J lost 3, with 18 bases in between. The CDR3 is 16 amino acids. The germline gives CDR1 MNHNS, CDR2 SASEGT. Regarding the study as a whole: No patients shared main leukemic clonotypes, though 25% to 30% appeared at low frequency elsewhere.

Sequencing was performed on CD4+ T cells from blood buffy coats. This chain joins TRBV6-1 and TRBJ2-7, with D maybe TRBD2 (6 bases). This sequence originates from a human donor in good health. CDR3 in DNA: TGTGCCAGCAGTGACAGCACCGAGGGACTTGGCTACGAGCAGTACTTC. It is translated as CASSDSTEGLGYEQYF.